The rows below give T cell receptor beta chains drawn from one sample of a study of blood T cell repertoires in COVID-19. Repertoires were generated with immunoSEQ multiplex PCR, while TCRdb's copy carries only in-frame clones and drops some. This sample has 89,000 or so clones, with around 85% found just once. Sequenced sample: peripheral blood. These receptors all stem from a human donor in a cohort sampled during active COVID-19. Both conserved end residues are part of each CDR3. D genes are given only for firm matches. The size field is filled for only some rows; it gives once, few, many or a size class.

>TRBD1|-|TRBJ1-5|TRBV12-3/TRBV12-4
CASLDRVNQPQHF
TGTGCCAGTTTGGACAGGGTGAATCAGCCCCAGCATTTT
>TRBD1|-|TRBJ1-1|TRBV4-3
CASSQGQGMNTEAFF
TGCGCCAGCAGCCAAGGACAGGGGATGAACACTGAAGCTTTCTTT
>TRBD1|-|TRBJ1-4|TRBV6-5
CASSFGDRATEKLFF
TGTGCCAGCAGCTTCGGGGACAGGGCTACTGAAAAACTGTTTTTT
>-|-|TRBJ2-1|TRBV20-1
CSASDRFSNNEQFF
TGCAGTGCTAGTGACAGATTTTCAAACAATGAGCAGTTCTTC
>TRBD2|-|TRBJ2-1|TRBV29-1
CSVRAGGLYNEQFF
TGCAGCGTTCGGGCGGGGGGTCTTTACAATGAGCAGTTCTTC
>TRBD1|once|TRBJ2-7|TRBV6-2/TRBV6-3
CASSYRTGFSYEQYF
TGTGCCAGCAGTTACCGGACAGGGTTTTCCTACGAGCAGTACTTC
>-|-|TRBJ1-2|TRBV6-2/TRBV6-3
CASSRRDKFPYGYTF
TGTGCCAGCAGCCGCCGGGACAAATTCCCCTATGGCTACACCTTC
>TRBD2|-|TRBJ2-6|TRBV5-6
CASSRRGLAGGSGANVLTF
TGTGCCAGCAGCCGTCGGGGACTAGCGGGAGGCTCTGGGGCCAACGTCCTGACTTTC
>TRBD1|-|TRBJ1-1|TRBV9
CASSVDGTGGTEAFF
TGTGCCAGCAGCGTAGATGGGACAGGAGGAACTGAAGCTTTCTTT
>TRBD1|-|TRBJ1-2|TRBV5-6
CASSLRTGTAYTF
TGTGCCAGCAGCTTGCGAACAGGGACAGCCTACACCTTC